Below, 13 T cell receptor beta chains from the same sample are listed, as sequenced in a study of blood T cells in healthy people across ages. Alongside a J-beta primer mix, a sample-barcoded 5' primer served in a second PCR lasting about 7 to 12 cycles. TCRdb redid the calling of the 5' RACE reads with MiXCR, one entry per CDR3 protein. The table records 1.5 million to 2 million distinct CDR3 sequences, roughly 30% of them present only once. Source material: blood. These receptor sequences come from a woman aged 30 to 39 in good health.

This clonotype was found a few times. V and J are TRBV28 and TRBJ2-5; 9 bases match TRBD2. The CDR3 sequence is 15 residues long. With V trimmed by 8 bases and J by 1 base, 8 bases remained unmatched. Germline V lookup: CDR1 MDHEN, CDR2 SYDVKM. The CDR3 DNA sequence: TGTGCCAGCCGAAGGGGCGGGGGGGCCCAAGAGACCCAGTACTTC. It yields the protein CASRRGGGAQETQYF.

The V and J genes are TRBV11-2 and TRBJ1-1; tentatively, D is TRBD1 (5 bases). This CDR3 spans 16 amino acids. Germline CDR1 reads SGHAT; CDR2 reads FQNNGV. V shed 2 bases and J shed 0 bases, with 13 bases lying between them. CDR3 sequence (DNA): TGTGCCAGCAGCTTAACACCAGGGATTATGAACACTGAAGCTTTCTTT. It yields the protein CASSLTPGIMNTEAFF.

The rearrangement links TRBV11-2 to TRBJ2-7, with D unclear. This CDR3 has 12 residues. Trimming left V 4 bases short and J 7 bases short, with 11 bases between. From germline, CDR1 is SGHAT and CDR2 FQNNGV. DNA for the CDR3: TGTGCCAGCAGCTACCGGCCACAGGAGCAGTACTTC. Its protein is CASSYRPQEQYF.

This clonotype appeared a few times. The chain employs TRBV6-2 or TRBV6-3 and TRBJ1-2, with 7 bases identical to TRBD1. The trim removed 6 bases at V and 13 bases at J, leaving 8 bases unmatched. CDR3 length: 11 residues. Germline CDR1 MNHEY, CDR2 SVGEGT. CDR3 sequence reads: CASSHGTVPTF. The CDR3 DNA follows: TGTGCCAGCAGCCACGGGACAGTCCCCACCTTC.

A few counts support this clonotype. The chain links TRBV2 to TRBJ2-1, with TRBD2 matching over 14 bases. After removal of 6 bases from V and 9 bases from J, the junction contained 7 bases not matched to a gene. Germline lookup yields CDR1 SNHLY and CDR2 FYNNEI. The CDR3 is 15 residues long. For the CDR3, the DNA is TGTGCCAGCAGCGCCGGGACTAGCGGGAGTCTTGAGCAGTTCTTC. It specifies CASSAGTSGSLEQFF.

The chain employs TRBV7-9 and TRBJ2-3; D uncertain. The CDR3 length is 14 residues. The ends were cut back, 4 bases at V and 4 bases at J, with 12 bases in the middle. Germline values: CDR1 SEHNR, CDR2 FQNEAQ (reference sequence). CDR3 in DNA: TGTGCCAGCAGCTCCCACTACGGGTCAGATACGCAGTATTTT. Translating gives CASSSHYGSDTQYF.

The chain recombines TRBV12-3 or TRBV12-4 with TRBJ1-2; D possibly corresponds to TRBD1 (6 bases). V gave up 7 bases and J gave up 2 bases, with 17 bases separating them. The CDR3 spans 15 residues. CDR3 nucleotides: TGTGCCAGCAACCAAAGAGGGGGGCAGAACTATGGCTACACCTTC. Translating it yields CASNQRGGQNYGYTF.

In regard to this clonotype: A much larger clone differs from this one at a single base, so this may be a read error. The J gene is TRBJ2-7, the V gene TRBV10-3, with D possibly TRBD2 on 6 matching bases. V shed 3 bases and J shed 4 bases, with 13 bases lying between them. The CDR3 has 14 residues. The germline gives CDR1 ENHRY, CDR2 SYGVKD. The CDR3 nucleotides read TGTGCCATCAGTGATCTAGCGACCCAATACGAGCAGTACTTC. It translates to CAISDLATQYEQYF.

This clonotype was observed at least ten times. The chain combines TRBV12-3 or TRBV12-4 with TRBJ2-5; 9 nucleotides align to TRBD1. This CDR3 is 15 amino acids long. V was pared by 4 bases and J by 5 bases, with 8 bases of the junction left unmatched. The CDR3 coding sequence is TGTGCCAGCAGTTCACAGGGGGCTGGCGAGGAGACCCAGTACTTC. This encodes CASSSQGAGEETQYF.

This clonotype was observed at least ten times. The gene calls are TRBV20-1 and TRBJ2-1; 10 nucleotides align to TRBD2. The CDR3 runs 16 residues. J was trimmed by 3 bases and V by 1 base; bases with no gene match: 6. Germline CDR1 DFQATT, CDR2 SNEGSKA (reference sequence). The CDR3 reads CSARALSGRGYNEQFF. CDR3 DNA sequence: TGCAGTGCTAGAGCTCTCAGCGGGAGGGGCTACAATGAGCAGTTCTTC.

This clonotype has ten or more counts. The chain uses TRBV7-2 and TRBJ2-3; 8 nucleotides match TRBD2. V dropped 5 bases and J dropped 4; count of bases not matched to a gene: 20. CDR1 is SGHTA and CDR2 is FQGNSA in the germline V gene. The CDR3 is 19 amino acids. CDR3 amino acids: CASSPKGLEGAFRADTQYF. As DNA, the CDR3 is TGTGCCAGCAGCCCGAAGGGACTAGAGGGAGCTTTTCGGGCAGATACGCAGTATTTT.

This chain links TRBV4-3 with TRBJ2-5; the D is unclear. Germline V gene data show CDR1 as LGHNA and CDR2 as YSLEER. The V end lost 0 bases, the J end lost 5 bases, and 7 bases lay between the germline ends. CDR3 size: 13 residues. Written as DNA, the CDR3 is TGCGCCAGCAGCCAAGAGGCAGTTGAGACCCAGTACTTC. This codes for CASSQEAVETQYF.

Comment on this clonotype: A much larger clone differs by one base, so this may be a read error. This chain uses TRBV29-1 with TRBJ2-1; 7 positions match TRBD1. Germline CDR1 is SQVTM and CDR2 is ANQGSEA. The CDR3 contains 15 residues. The V gene end was trimmed by 6 bases and the J gene end by 6 bases; junction bases not matched to a gene: 14. CDR3: CSVWLEGRGINEQFF. The CDR3, as DNA: TGCAGCGTCTGGCTAGAAGGCAGGGGGATCAATGAGCAGTTCTTC.